A selection of T cell receptor beta chains follows, all from one sample in a study of identical twins. TCRdb re-derived calls from the 5' RACE reads in MiXCR, one entry per CDR3 protein. Seen here are under 300,000 distinct CDR3 sequences, about 8% observed once, and the top ten hold approximately 3%. The sample was also reused in another study, on yellow fever vaccine responses in identical twins.

The specimen sequenced was CD8+ T cells sorted from blood. These receptor sequences come from a woman between 18 and 30 years old in good health. CDR3s include the opening cysteine and the closing phenylalanine or tryptophan. D genes are given only for firm matches. Clone size is stated in some rows and not others, as once, few, many or a class when expanded.

j_call v_call d_call clone_size cdr3_aa cdr3_nt
TRBJ2-5 TRBV9 - - CASSVGGEPWFRETQYF TGTGCCAGCAGCGTAGGAGGAGAACCCTGGTTTCGAGAGACCCAGTACTTC
TRBJ2-7 TRBV7-8 - - CASSLARGGEQYF TGTGCCAGCAGCTTAGCGAGGGGGGGCGAGCAGTACTTC
TRBJ2-3 TRBV7-9 - - CASSLPGPGFAATQYF TGTGCCAGCAGCTTACCGGGCCCGGGTTTTGCTGCTACGCAGTATTTT
TRBJ2-1 TRBV20-1 - - CSARDLGEEQFF TGCAGTGCTAGAGATTTGGGGGAAGAGCAGTTCTTC
TRBJ2-7 TRBV12-3/TRBV12-4 TRBD2 many CASSPLTSGNSYEQYF TGTGCCAGCAGTCCCTTGACTAGCGGCAATTCCTACGAGCAGTACTTC
TRBJ2-5 TRBV20-1 TRBD2 few CSASVAGAQETQYF TGCAGTGCTAGTGTAGCGGGGGCCCAAGAGACCCAGTACTTC
TRBJ2-7 TRBV7-9 TRBD2 many CASSYDLAGGFSQYF TGTGCCAGCAGCTACGATCTAGCGGGAGGGTTCTCGCAGTACTTC
TRBJ2-7 TRBV12-3/TRBV12-4 - many CASSSRAGTYEQYF TGTGCCAGCAGTTCACGTGCAGGGACCTACGAGCAGTACTTC
TRBJ2-3 TRBV4-3 TRBD2 many CASSPTSGPSTDTQYF TGCGCCAGCAGCCCGACTAGCGGGCCTAGCACAGATACGCAGTATTTT
TRBJ1-1 TRBV30 - few CAWGDDTNTEAFF TGTGCCTGGGGAGACGACACGAACACTGAAGCTTTCTTT
TRBJ2-1 TRBV12-3/TRBV12-4 TRBD2 few CASNPSGRAAEQFF TGTGCCAGCAACCCTTCCGGGAGGGCCGCTGAGCAGTTCTTC
TRBJ1-1 TRBV7-4 - few CASTRLGLGKTVNTEAFF TGTGCCAGCACCCGTCTGGGTCTAGGGAAGACAGTGAACACTGAAGCTTTCTTT
TRBJ2-1 TRBV28 - many CASIARSSYNEQFF TGTGCCAGCATCGCTAGGAGCTCCTACAATGAGCAGTTCTTC
TRBJ2-3 TRBV10-3 TRBD1 - CAITGQGAGDTQYF TGTGCCATCACCGGACAGGGGGCGGGGGATACGCAGTATTTT
TRBJ2-7 TRBV5-6 TRBD1 - CASSLARDRGSYEQYF TGTGCCAGCAGCTTGGCTCGGGACAGGGGCTCCTACGAGCAGTACTTC
TRBJ2-7 TRBV7-9 TRBD2 - CAIEAFPAGGGKQYF TGTGCCATCGAAGCTTTTCCAGCGGGAGGGGGCAAGCAGTACTTC
TRBJ2-7 TRBV4-2 TRBD1 many CASSQVYGTGPPEQYF TGTGCCAGCAGCCAAGTATACGGGACAGGGCCCCCCGAGCAGTACTTC
TRBJ2-1 TRBV12-3/TRBV12-4 - - CASSLASIDNEQFF TGTGCCAGCAGTTTAGCGTCTATCGACAATGAGCAGTTCTTC
TRBJ2-1 TRBV4-3 TRBD2 many CASSQDSGRPPYNEQFF TGCGCCAGCAGCCAAGATTCCGGGAGGCCCCCCTACAATGAGCAGTTCTTC
TRBJ2-7 TRBV29-1 - many CSVLQGPEQYF TGCAGCGTCCTACAGGGACCCGAGCAGTACTTC
TRBJ2-1 TRBV6-2/TRBV6-3 TRBD2 few CASSLGLVLAQFF TGTGCCAGCAGTTTGGGACTAGTACTCGCGCAGTTCTTC
TRBJ2-1 TRBV20-1 - - CSARDPREPYNEQFF TGCAGTGCTAGAGATCCGCGGGAACCCTACAATGAGCAGTTCTTC
TRBJ2-3 TRBV4-1 - many CASSQEGSATQYF TGCGCCAGCAGCCAAGAAGGCAGTGCTACGCAGTATTTT
TRBJ2-1 TRBV7-6 - - CASSPEWGTYNEQFF TGTGCCAGCAGCCCCGAGTGGGGTACCTACAATGAGCAGTTCTTC
TRBJ2-1 TRBV6-2/TRBV6-3 - - CASSYLQTNHPYNEQFF TGTGCCAGCAGTTACCTCCAGACCAACCACCCCTACAATGAGCAGTTCTTC
TRBJ2-7 TRBV10-2 TRBD2 - CASSETSGPFYEQYF TGCGCCAGCAGTGAAACTAGCGGGCCGTTCTACGAGCAGTACTTC
TRBJ2-5 TRBV24-1 - - CATSDRLGETQYF TGTGCCACCAGTGATCGACTAGGGGAGACCCAGTACTTC